These 14 T cell receptor beta chains were all obtained from the same sample, sequenced in a study of Graves' ophthalmopathy and Graves' hyperthyroidism. Using RNA transcripts, the TCR beta CDR3 regions were amplified. After a first-round RT-PCR with HTBI primers, a second-round multiplex PCR was run. TCRdb fed the multiplex PCR reads into MiXCR, producing one record per CDR3 protein. The sample includes about 500,000 distinct CDR3 sequences, about an eighth of them seen just once. The sequencing input was blood. Receptors originate from a woman aged 25 to 39 with Graves' ophthalmopathy.

A note on this clonotype: This may be a read error: a much more frequent sequence differs by one nucleotide. This chain joins TRBV20-1 and TRBJ1-2, with 9 bases that match TRBD1. Trimming cost V 8 bases and J 4 bases; bases outside gene matches: 11. CDR1 and CDR2 from the germline V gene are DFQATT and SNEGSKA (reference sequence). The CDR3 spans 14 residues. CDR3 nucleotides: TGCAGTTCTGACCGGGACAGGGATTCCTATGGCTACACCTTC. It specifies CSSDRDRDSYGYTF.

This clonotype has ten or more counts. This sequence joins TRBV27 and TRBJ1-5; possible D gene TRBD1, 5 bases. Looked up from germline, CDR1 is MNHEY and CDR2 is SMNVEV (reference sequence). This CDR3 contains 14 residues. The V gene lost 8 bases and the J gene lost 1 base, with 12 bases spanning the gap. For the CDR3, the DNA is TGTGCCAGCGCATGGGGCAGGAGCAATCAGCCCCAGCATTTT. Its translation is CASAWGRSNQPQHF.

The V gene is TRBV7-8, the J gene TRBJ1-5; tentative D call: TRBD1 (6 bases). The V gene lost 2 bases and the J gene lost 9 bases, with 17 bases spanning the gap. This CDR3 comprises 15 residues. Germline V gene lookup returns CDR1 SGHVS and CDR2 FQNEAQ. CDR3 DNA: TGTGCCAGCAGCTTATTGCGGGACAACCACGGGCCCCAGCATTTT. This gives the protein CASSLLRDNHGPQHF.

This clonotype was found many times. The chain combines TRBV4-1 with TRBJ1-1; TRBD1 is a possible D gene (5 bases). The CDR3 is 15 residues long. Germline-derived CDR1 and CDR2 are MGHRA and YSYEKL. The V and J ends lost 6 bases and 4 bases respectively, with 18 bases between them. The CDR3 DNA is TGCGCCAGCAGGTCCAGGGTCGGGGAACGCACTGAAGCTTTCTTT. Its translation: CASRSRVGERTEAFF.

The chain uses TRBV7-9 and TRBJ1-6; a possible D gene is TRBD1 (5 bases). Germline CDR1 and CDR2: SEHNR and FQNEAQ (reference sequence). Trimming removed 5 bases at V and 12 bases at J, with 8 bases between. This CDR3 is built from 11 residues. CDR3 DNA sequence: TGTGCCAGCAGCCACGGGGGACCCCTCCACTTT. This encodes CASSHGGPLHF.

The sample holds many counts of this clonotype. The chain is built from TRBV27 and TRBJ1-1; D might be TRBD1 (6 bases). V was clipped by 6 bases and J by 1 base, with 12 bases between them. CDR3 length equals 14 residues. Germline V gene sequence: CDR1 MNHEY, CDR2 SMNVEV (reference sequence). CDR3 residues: CASRDRLGNTEAFF. CDR3 coding DNA: TGTGCCAGCAGAGACAGGTTGGGGAACACTGAAGCTTTCTTT.

This clonotype occurred a few times. The chain combines TRBV28 with TRBJ1-1; D gene uncertain. Trimming took off 0 bases at V and 3 bases at J, with 11 bases between the two ends. CDR3 length: 15 amino acids. Germline CDR1 is MDHEN and CDR2 is SYDVKM. CDR3 residues: CASSLWSGGYTEAFF. The CDR3, as DNA: TGTGCCAGCAGTTTATGGTCGGGTGGGTACACTGAAGCTTTCTTT.

Many counts were recorded for this clonotype. The chain joins TRBV6-1 to TRBJ1-2; D is unclear. This CDR3 contains 11 residues. The germline V and J ends were trimmed by 0 bases and 7 bases, with 3 bases remaining between them. Germline V lookup: CDR1 MNHNS, CDR2 SASEGT. The CDR3 reads CASSEAGGYTF. The DNA of the CDR3 is TGTGCCAGCAGTGAAGCTGGTGGCTACACCTTC.

This clonotype was detected ten times or more. The chain combines TRBV29-1 with TRBJ2-2; 10 bases line up with TRBD2. The CDR3 extends over 16 amino acids. Germline CDR1 and CDR2: SQVTM and ANQGSEA. The trim removed 6 bases at V and 4 bases at J, leaving 11 bases unmatched. DNA of the CDR3: TGCAGCGTGTCCTGGGGAGCGGGAGGGCGCACCGGGGAGCTGTTTTTT. Its protein product is CSVSWGAGGRTGELFF.

Remarks on this clonotype: With a much larger clone just one base away, this may be a read error. The rearrangement uses TRBV2 and TRBJ1-5; no definite D call. Trimming stripped 7 bases from V and 9 bases from J, with 22 bases between. The length of the CDR3 is 15 residues. From germline, CDR1 is SNHLY and CDR2 FYNNEI. The DNA for the CDR3 is TGTGCCAGCAAGAACCGGGGTGGTGGTGGTCGGCCCCAGCATTTT. It encodes CASKNRGGGGRPQHF.

This clonotype was recorded at least ten times. The chain joins TRBV6-1 to TRBJ2-7; 10 nucleotides line up with TRBD1. V trimming: 2 bases; J trimming: 6 bases; junction bases outside the gene matches: 10. CDR1 is MNHNS and CDR2 is SASEGT in the germline V gene. The CDR3 is 16 amino acids. CDR3 sequence: CASSETIGTGVSEQYF. The CDR3 DNA is TGTGCCAGCAGTGAAACAATCGGGACAGGGGTTTCCGAGCAGTACTTC.

In this sample, this clonotype turned up many times. V is TRBV29-1 and J is TRBJ2-5; TRBD1 is a possible D gene (6 bases). The V and J ends lost 8 bases and 2 bases respectively, with 12 bases between them. This CDR3 is built from 12 residues. Germline-derived CDR1 and CDR2 are SQVTM and ANQGSEA. The CDR3 DNA reads as TGCAGCCATAGGGGGTGGCAAGAGACCCAGTACTTC. It codes for CSHRGWQETQYF.

V gene TRBV5-1 combines with J gene TRBJ2-7, with 10 bases fitting TRBD2. The junction had 2 bases not matched to a gene; V was cut back by 2 bases and J by 0 bases. This CDR3 region has 15 residues. Per germline, CDR1 SGHRS and CDR2 YFSETQ. The CDR3, as DNA: TGCGCCAGCAGCTTAGCGGGAGGGACCTCCTACGAGCAGTACGTC. Residues: CASSLAGGTSYEQYV.

The chain carries TRBV5-1 and TRBJ2-5, with D uncertain. Germline-derived CDR1 and CDR2 are SGHRS and YFSETQ. Trimming removed 0 bases at V and 8 bases at J, with 14 bases between. The CDR3 covers 14 residues. The chain's CDR3 is CASSLGQSVVTQYF. CDR3 bases: TGCGCCAGCAGCTTGGGGCAGTCAGTCGTAACCCAGTACTTC.